The 17 T cell receptor beta chains below all came from one sample that was sequenced in a study of Ad26.COV2.S vaccination and SARS-CoV-2 variants. Treatment here: 15 to 20 received Ad26.COV2.S at low or high dose, single or two shots; about 5 received placebo; per-sample allocation not given. On day 63 after the first injection, vaccine and placebo recipients gave samples. TCRdb keeps only in-frame clones here, not all; method: immunoSEQ multiplex PCR. Of 410,000 or so clones in the sample, 90% are singletons; the top ten hold less than 15%. The sequencing here drew on peripheral blood, taken in a trial of Ad26.COV2.S vaccine versus placebo. The receptors come from a person between 18 and 65 years old who received the Ad26.COV2.S COVID-19 vaccine or a placebo.

The chain links TRBV5-4 to TRBJ2-1, with 11 bases aligning to TRBD2. CDR1 is SGHNT and CDR2 is YYREEE in the germline V gene (reference sequence). The ends lost 4 bases at V and 4 bases at J; junction bases unmatched: 4. The CDR3 sequence is 15 residues long. The DNA for the CDR3 is TGTGCCAGCAGCAGGACTAGCGGGCTTTACAATGAGCAGTTCTTC. This encodes CASSRTSGLYNEQFF.

The chain carries TRBV9 and TRBJ2-2; 10 bases agree with TRBD2. The CDR3 loop spans 16 amino acids. Germline loops: CDR1 SGDLS, CDR2 YYNGEE. The trim removed 0 bases at V and 6 bases at J, leaving 5 bases unmatched. CDR3 sequence reads: CASSVGALAGAGELFF. For the CDR3, the DNA is TGTGCCAGCAGCGTAGGTGCGCTAGCGGGAGCCGGGGAGCTGTTTTTT.

This clone was seen just once. The rearrangement uses TRBV3-1 (or the pseudogene TRBV3-2) and TRBJ2-1; TRBD2 aligns across 10 bases. CDR1 is LGHDT and CDR2 is YNNKEL in the germline V gene (reference sequence). The CDR3 sequence is 15 residues long. Trimming at V came to 1 base and at J to 4 bases, leaving 1 base not matched to a gene. In DNA, the CDR3 is TGTGCCAGCAGCCAAGTGACTAGCGGGTACAATGAGCAGTTCTTC. Translating gives CASSQVTSGYNEQFF.

The CDR3 DNA sequence: TGTGCCACCAGCAGAGATTATAATGAAAAACTGTTTTTT. Translating it yields CATSRDYNEKLFF. This chain uses TRBV15 with TRBJ1-4; D unclear. The germline V gene encodes CDR1 LNHNV and CDR2 YYDKDF (reference sequence). V lost 0 bases and J 4 bases, leaving 3 bases between the germline ends. This CDR3 has 13 residues.

This chain joins TRBV19 and TRBJ1-6, with D uncertain. The CDR3 consists of 13 residues. V lost 4 bases, J lost 10 bases, and 11 bases lay in between. Looked up from germline, CDR1 is LNHDA and CDR2 is SQIVND (reference sequence). The CDR3 nucleotides are TGTGCCAGTAGTAAATACGGGGAGTCACCCCTCCACTTT. The encoded protein is CASSKYGESPLHF.

The chain employs TRBV4-3 and TRBJ2-2, with 12 bases matching TRBD2. CDR1 and CDR2 (germline): LGHNA, YSLEER. V trimming: 4 bases; J trimming: 6 bases; junction bases outside the gene matches: 9. The CDR3 runs to 17 residues. This chain's CDR3 is CASSPIGRLAGAGELFF. The CDR3 DNA is TGCGCCAGCAGCCCCATTGGGAGACTAGCGGGAGCCGGGGAGCTGTTTTTT.

The gene calls are TRBV7-9 and TRBJ2-1, with D perhaps matching TRBD2 (6 bases). Between the trimmed V and J ends, which lost 3 bases and 1 base, there was a span of 16 bases. The CDR3 sequence is 17 residues long. Looked up from germline, CDR1 is SEHNR and CDR2 is FQNEAQ (reference sequence). The CDR3 loop reads CASSFGRETKSYNEQFF. CDR3 coding DNA: TGTGCCAGCAGCTTTGGTCGGGAGACAAAATCCTACAATGAGCAGTTCTTC.

The chain uses TRBV30 and TRBJ2-5; D is ambiguous. Germline V gene sequence: CDR1 GTSNPN, CDR2 SVGIG (reference sequence). V lost 1 base, J lost 5 bases, and 8 bases lay in between. The length of the CDR3 is 12 residues. DNA of the CDR3: TGTGCCTGGAGTGCCAGTGCCGAGACCCAGTACTTC. Encoded protein: CAWSASAETQYF.

The V and J genes are TRBV19 and TRBJ2-1; 9 bases fit TRBD2. CDR1 is LNHDA and CDR2 is SQIVND in the germline V gene (reference sequence). With V trimmed by 3 bases and J by 8 bases, 5 bases remained unmatched. This CDR3 comprises 14 residues. The CDR3 here is CASSMGLAGHEQFF. DNA for the CDR3: TGTGCCAGTAGTATGGGGCTAGCGGGACATGAGCAGTTCTTC.

The CDR3 nucleotides are TGTGCCAGCAGCTTAGTATCAGGGGAGACTGAAGCTTTCTTT. It translates to CASSLVSGETEAFF. The chain links TRBV7-2 to TRBJ1-1, with D perhaps TRBD1 (6 bases). Trimming took 1 base from V and 5 from J, leaving 11 bases between them. Per the germline V gene, CDR1 is SGHTA and CDR2 is FQGNSA. The CDR3 loop spans 14 amino acids.

The chain combines TRBV28 with TRBJ2-3; 10 bases map to TRBD2. Per the germline V gene, CDR1 is MDHEN and CDR2 is SYDVKM. This CDR3 has 16 amino acids. Unmatched junction bases numbered 3, after V lost 3 bases and J lost 0 bases. CDR3 residues: CASSLGLAMSTDTQYF. The CDR3 DNA is TGTGCCAGCAGTTTGGGACTAGCGATGAGCACAGATACGCAGTATTTT.

The chain couples TRBV30 to TRBJ2-1, with 7 bases identical to TRBD2. The CDR3 sequence is 16 residues long. Trimming took 2 bases from V and 9 from J; bases not matched to a gene: 16. Germline values: CDR1 GTSNPN, CDR2 SVGIG (reference sequence). The CDR3, as DNA: TGTGCCTGGAGTAACGCCGGGGGGTTGGCTAACCGTGAGCAGTTCTTC. The encoded protein is CAWSNAGGLANREQFF.

This chain links TRBV5-4 with TRBJ2-1; 11 positions match TRBD1. With V trimmed by 4 bases and J by 7 bases, 7 bases remained unmatched. CDR1 is SGHNT and CDR2 is YYREEE in the germline V gene (reference sequence). CDR3 length: 15 amino acids. The CDR3, as DNA: TGTGCCAGCAGCCAAAGGGACAGGGGGGTGAATGAGCAGTTCTTC. Translating gives CASSQRDRGVNEQFF.

V and J are TRBV5-6 and TRBJ2-7; a weak D match, TRBD1 (6 bases). CDR3 size: 14 residues. Germline CDR1 reads SGHDT; CDR2 reads YYEEEE. V gave up 2 bases and J gave up 2 bases, with 11 bases separating them. The CDR3, as DNA: TGTGCCAGCAGCTTCTCGGGACATCCCTACGAGCAGTACTTC. It specifies CASSFSGHPYEQYF.

This rearrangement joins TRBV6-5 to TRBJ1-1; D perhaps matches TRBD1 (6 bases). This CDR3 has 13 residues. Germline lookup yields CDR1 MNHEY and CDR2 SVGAGI. V was pared by 7 bases and J by 3 bases, with 12 bases between. CDR3 sequence reads: CASTKEGDTEAFF. CDR3 in DNA: TGTGCCAGCACAAAAGAGGGGGACACTGAAGCTTTCTTT.

The chain links TRBV13 to TRBJ2-7; 10 positions agree with TRBD1. This CDR3 contains 17 residues. The germline V gene has CDR1 PRHDT and CDR2 FYEKMQ (reference sequence). V lost 3 bases, J lost 3 bases, and 11 bases stayed unmatched. As DNA, the CDR3 is TGTGCCAGCAGCTTCAGGGACAGGGGCGGAGGTTACTACGAGCAGTACTTC. This encodes CASSFRDRGGGYYEQYF.

The chain employs TRBV7-9 and TRBJ2-1; 7 bases are shared with TRBD1. J gave up 6 bases and V 6 bases, and 11 bases lay outside the gene matches. The germline V gene has CDR1 SEHNR and CDR2 FQNEAQ (reference sequence). The CDR3 consists of 15 residues. CDR3 nucleotide sequence: TGTGCCAGCAGGGACCTAGGGGGCCCGTCCAATGAGCAGTTCTTC. This translates into CASRDLGGPSNEQFF.